Listed here are 9 T cell receptor beta chains from one sample, sequenced in a study of blood T cell repertoires in COVID-19. Data came from immunoSEQ multiplex PCR; TCRdb stores just in-frame clones and leaves some out. Here the sample spans tens of thousands of clones, approximately 83% being singletons. Sequenced input: peripheral blood. The receptors here all came from a woman in her sixties or seventies with acute or convalescent COVID-19.

V is TRBV5-1 and J is TRBJ1-1, with TRBD1 as a possible D gene (5 bases). V was clipped by 5 bases and J by 1 base, with 9 bases between them. Per germline, CDR1 SGHRS and CDR2 YFSETQ. This CDR3 has 13 residues. The CDR3 spells CASSPGGNTEAFF. CDR3 sequence (DNA): TGCGCCAGCAGTCCCGGGGGGAACACTGAAGCTTTCTTT.

V and J are TRBV12-3 or TRBV12-4 and TRBJ1-2, with D perhaps matching TRBD1 (6 bases). Trimming took 5 bases from V and 8 from J, leaving 15 bases between them. This CDR3 spans 13 amino acids. CDR3 sequence (DNA): TGTGCCAGCAGTAGAGACAGGTTGTGGGGCTACACCTTC. It encodes CASSRDRLWGYTF.

This chain uses TRBV7-2 with TRBJ1-1; D is possibly TRBD1 (5 bases). The CDR3 totals 15 residues. V lost 6 bases to trimming and J lost 2 bases, with 16 bases between them. Germline V gives CDR1 SGHTA, CDR2 FQGNSA. As DNA, the CDR3 is TGTGCCAGCAGATCCGGGGGGACGGTCAACACTGAAGCTTTCTTT. Its translation is CASRSGGTVNTEAFF.

The chain carries TRBV10-3 and TRBJ2-7, with TRBD2 matching over 16 bases. V dropped 2 bases and J dropped 5; count of bases not matched to a gene: 9. CDR1 and CDR2 from the germline V gene are ENHRY and SYGVKD. The CDR3 is 18 amino acids. The CDR3 bases are TGTGCCATCAGTGAGCAACCCCCGGGGACTAGCGGGGGGGACGAGCAGTACTTC. This sequence encodes CAISEQPPGTSGGDEQYF.

In its sample, this clone was seen once. The chain has TRBV7-8 and TRBJ1-3, with TRBD1 matching 7 bases. Germline CDR1 SGHVS, CDR2 FQNEAQ. The trim removed 2 bases at V and 4 bases at J, leaving 11 bases unmatched. This CDR3 spans 17 amino acids. In nucleotides, the CDR3 is TGTGCCAGCAGCTTAAAGGGGGGACAGCCCTTGGGAAACACCATATATTTT. Translated, it gives CASSLKGGQPLGNTIYF. The full variable domain, in which reference TRBV7-8 and TRBJ1-3 provide the parts outside the CDR3, is GAGVSQSPRYKVAKRGQDVALRCDPISGHVSLFWYQQALGQGPEFLTYFQNEAQLDKSGLPSDRFFAERPEGSVSTLKIQRTQQEDSAVYLCASSLKGGQPLGNTIYFGEGSWLTVV.

This chain joins TRBV27 and TRBJ1-2, with D perhaps TRBD1 (5 bases). Germline V gene sequence: CDR1 MNHEY, CDR2 SMNVEV (reference sequence). CDR3 length: 17 residues. With 1 base removed from V and 6 bases from J, the gap between germline ends came to 21 bases. CDR3 region: CASSLFTPPWGGNGYTF. The CDR3 bases are TGTGCCAGCAGTTTATTCACCCCCCCCTGGGGGGGGAATGGCTACACCTTC.

This sequence joins TRBV20-1 and TRBJ1-1, with no clear D. V lost 8 bases, J lost 1 base, and 8 bases lay in between. The CDR3 consists of 11 residues. The V gene's germline CDR1 is DFQATT and CDR2 SNEGSKA (reference sequence). The CDR3 spells CSPPGNTEAFF. The CDR3, as DNA: TGCAGTCCCCCGGGGAACACTGAAGCTTTCTTT.

V and J are TRBV6-6 and TRBJ2-3; D uncertain. Per the germline V gene, CDR1 is MNHNY and CDR2 is SVGAGI (reference sequence). With 6 bases removed from V and 2 bases from J, the gap between germline ends came to 15 bases. The CDR3 length is 15 residues. The CDR3 reads CASSFLSLYTDTQYF. The CDR3 DNA is TGTGCCAGCAGCTTTCTAAGCTTATACACAGATACGCAGTATTTT.

The V call is TRBV19, the J call TRBJ2-3, with 7 bases aligning to TRBD2. The CDR3 is 16 amino acids. V was clipped by 5 bases and J by 5 bases; unmatched bases: 13. Germline lookup yields CDR1 LNHDA and CDR2 SQIVND (reference sequence). Written as DNA, the CDR3 is TGTGCCAGTAGTGTGAGGGGAGGGTATGCCGGAGATACGCAGTATTTT. As protein: CASSVRGGYAGDTQYF.